The rows below give T cell receptor beta chains drawn from one sample of a study of graft-versus-host responses after intestinal transplantation. The antigens for these receptors are not known. Sequencing was performed with immunoSEQ multiplex PCR; in TCRdb, only in-frame clones are kept and a portion is missing. The sample shows some 38,000 clones, over 85% of them seen only once. Here the sequenced sample was unstimulated CD8+ T cells sorted from spleen or lymph node cells, taken before transplant. The receptors were sampled from a human donor who was the organ donor for an intestinal transplant. Both conserved end residues are part of each CDR3. D genes are given only for firm matches. The listing skips clone size in some rows; elsewhere it reads once, few, many or a size class.

j_gene: TRBJ1-2
v_gene: TRBV4-1
abundance: .
d_gene: .
CDR3nt: TGCGCCAGCAGCCAAGGTGCCGCGGCCAGGGCGGTGGGAGGCTACACCTTC
CDR3aa: CASSQGAAARAVGGYTF

j_gene: TRBJ2-3
v_gene: TRBV7-2
abundance: .
d_gene: .
CDR3nt: TGTGCCAGCAGCCCCTTACCGGGGGTGCCTAGCACAGATACGCAGTATTTT
CDR3aa: CASSPLPGVPSTDTQYF

j_gene: TRBJ2-2
v_gene: TRBV9
abundance: .
d_gene: .
CDR3nt: TGTGCCAGCAGCGTACAGGGAAGGCCCGGGGAGCTGTTTTTT
CDR3aa: CASSVQGRPGELFF

j_gene: TRBJ2-2
v_gene: TRBV7-7
abundance: .
d_gene: .
CDR3nt: TGTGCCAGCAGCTTATTCTTCCCCACCGGGGAGCTGTTTTTT
CDR3aa: CASSLFFPTGELFF

j_gene: TRBJ2-7
v_gene: TRBV20-1
abundance: .
d_gene: .
CDR3nt: TGCAGTGCTAGAGTAGGGCCCGAGCAGTACTTC
CDR3aa: CSARVGPEQYF

j_gene: TRBJ1-1
v_gene: TRBV6-1
abundance: .
d_gene: .
CDR3nt: TGTGCCAGCAGCCTTGACAACACTGAAGCTTTCTTT
CDR3aa: CASSLDNTEAFF

j_gene: TRBJ2-7
v_gene: TRBV4-2
abundance: .
d_gene: TRBD1
CDR3nt: TGTGCCAGCAGCCAAGATTCCGGGACAGGGGGCTACGAGCAGTACTTC
CDR3aa: CASSQDSGTGGYEQYF

j_gene: TRBJ2-7
v_gene: TRBV2
abundance: .
d_gene: .
CDR3nt: TGTGCCAGCAGGCCCTTCTCCTACGAGCAGTACTTC
CDR3aa: CASRPFSYEQYF

j_gene: TRBJ2-2
v_gene: TRBV4-3
abundance: .
d_gene: .
CDR3nt: TGCGCCAGCAGCCCTCGGACTCACCCGAACACCGGGGAGCTGTTTTTT
CDR3aa: CASSPRTHPNTGELFF

j_gene: TRBJ1-1
v_gene: TRBV9
abundance: .
d_gene: .
CDR3nt: TGTGCCAGCAGCGTAGAAGATAGCGACTACACTGAAGCTTTCTTT
CDR3aa: CASSVEDSDYTEAFF

j_gene: TRBJ1-4
v_gene: TRBV19
abundance: .
d_gene: .
CDR3nt: TGTGCCAGTAGTATGTTGGGGGTATCTAATGAAAAACTGTTTTTT
CDR3aa: CASSMLGVSNEKLFF

j_gene: TRBJ1-1
v_gene: TRBV28
abundance: once
d_gene: .
CDR3nt: TGTGCCAGCAGGGAGGGTAACACTGAAGCTTTCTTT
CDR3aa: CASREGNTEAFF

j_gene: TRBJ2-7
v_gene: TRBV2
abundance: once
d_gene: TRBD1
CDR3nt: TGTGCCAGCACCACGGGACAGGGACCCTCCTACGAGCAGTACTTC
CDR3aa: CASTTGQGPSYEQYF

j_gene: TRBJ2-7
v_gene: TRBV5-6
abundance: .
d_gene: TRBD2
CDR3nt: TGTGCCAGCAGCAGCATACGCGGGAGATTCCCCTACGAGCAGTACTTC
CDR3aa: CASSSIRGRFPYEQYF

j_gene: TRBJ2-1
v_gene: TRBV10-3
abundance: once
d_gene: TRBD2
CDR3nt: TGTGCCATCAGTGAACCCCCTGGACTAGCGGGGGTAAATGAGCAGTTCTTC
CDR3aa: CAISEPPGLAGVNEQFF

j_gene: TRBJ2-4
v_gene: TRBV18
abundance: .
d_gene: .
CDR3nt: TGTGCCAGCTCAAATCCGGACGAAAACATTCAGTACTTC
CDR3aa: CASSNPDENIQYF

j_gene: TRBJ2-3
v_gene: TRBV11-2
abundance: .
d_gene: .
CDR3nt: TGTGCCAGCAGCTTCGGTGTAAAGAGTAATACGCAGTATTTT
CDR3aa: CASSFGVKSNTQYF

j_gene: TRBJ2-7
v_gene: TRBV28
abundance: .
d_gene: .
CDR3nt: TGTGCCAGCAGTTTAGTCGGGTCAGGGAACTACGAGCAGTACTTC
CDR3aa: CASSLVGSGNYEQYF

j_gene: TRBJ2-3
v_gene: TRBV5-1
abundance: once
d_gene: TRBD2
CDR3nt: TGCGCCAGCAGCGTAGCGGGAGGGCTGGATACGCAGTATTTT
CDR3aa: CASSVAGGLDTQYF

j_gene: TRBJ2-1
v_gene: TRBV7-3
abundance: .
d_gene: .
CDR3nt: TGTGCCAGCAGCTTAACACCGTCCCTAGAGTCGTCCTCCTACAATGAGCAGTTCTTC
CDR3aa: CASSLTPSLESSSYNEQFF

j_gene: TRBJ2-7
v_gene: TRBV6-1
abundance: once
d_gene: .
CDR3nt: TGTGCCAGCAGTGAAGAGGGGAATGGGTCCAAGTACCTCGAGCAGTACTTC
CDR3aa: CASSEEGNGSKYLEQYF

j_gene: TRBJ2-5
v_gene: TRBV9
abundance: .
d_gene: TRBD1
CDR3nt: TGTGCCAGCAGCAACCCCGGGACAGGGACGATCTCGGAGACCCAGTACTTC
CDR3aa: CASSNPGTGTISETQYF

j_gene: TRBJ1-1
v_gene: TRBV4-1
abundance: .
d_gene: .
CDR3nt: TGCGCCAGCAGCCAAGCGATGGGGGATTGGGGTGTGAACACTGAAGCTTTCTTT
CDR3aa: CASSQAMGDWGVNTEAFF

j_gene: TRBJ1-1
v_gene: TRBV27
abundance: .
d_gene: .
CDR3nt: TGTGCCAGCAGTTTACGGGGGGGGATCACTGAAGCTTTCTTT
CDR3aa: CASSLRGGITEAFF

j_gene: TRBJ2-4
v_gene: TRBV28
abundance: .
d_gene: .
CDR3nt: TGTGCCAGCAGTTTAGGACAGTCATTAGCCAAAAACATTCAGTACTTC
CDR3aa: CASSLGQSLAKNIQYF

j_gene: TRBJ2-3
v_gene: TRBV10-3
abundance: .
d_gene: .
CDR3nt: TGTGCCATCATGAGGGGTGACGGGAGTACATCAGATACGCAGTATTTT
CDR3aa: CAIMRGDGSTSDTQYF

j_gene: TRBJ2-1
v_gene: TRBV7-2
abundance: .
d_gene: TRBD2
CDR3nt: TGTGCCAGCAGCTTAGAACTGGGACTAGCGGGCAATGAGCAGTTCTTC
CDR3aa: CASSLELGLAGNEQFF

j_gene: TRBJ1-3
v_gene: TRBV6-5
abundance: .
d_gene: .
CDR3nt: TGTGCCAGCAGTTACTCCCCGCCCCGTGGAAACACCATATATTTT
CDR3aa: CASSYSPPRGNTIYF

j_gene: TRBJ2-7
v_gene: TRBV19
abundance: .
d_gene: .
CDR3nt: TGTGCCAGTAGTATAGGAGCGGCCGCCTACGAGCAGTACTTC
CDR3aa: CASSIGAAAYEQYF

j_gene: TRBJ2-7
v_gene: TRBV9
abundance: .
d_gene: TRBD2
CDR3nt: TGTGCCAGCAGCCCCGGTGGCGGGAGTTACGAGCAGTACTTC
CDR3aa: CASSPGGGSYEQYF

j_gene: TRBJ2-1
v_gene: TRBV4-3
abundance: .
d_gene: .
CDR3nt: TGCGCCAGCAGCCAATACCTAGACCGCGCTTACAATGAGCAGTTCTTC
CDR3aa: CASSQYLDRAYNEQFF

j_gene: TRBJ2-7
v_gene: TRBV19
abundance: .
d_gene: .
CDR3nt: TGTGCCAGTAGCCCTGCTCTGTCTAACCACTACGAGCAGTACTTC
CDR3aa: CASSPALSNHYEQYF

j_gene: TRBJ1-1
v_gene: TRBV14
abundance: once
d_gene: TRBD1
CDR3nt: TGTGCCAGCAGAGCTAAGTGGACAGGCGACACTGAAGCTTTCTTT
CDR3aa: CASRAKWTGDTEAFF

j_gene: TRBJ1-5
v_gene: TRBV9
abundance: .
d_gene: .
CDR3nt: TGTGCCAGCAGCGTAGGGCAGTTCAATCAGCCCCAGCATTTT
CDR3aa: CASSVGQFNQPQHF

j_gene: TRBJ2-3
v_gene: TRBV27
abundance: .
d_gene: .
CDR3nt: TGTGCCAGCAGTTCGGGTAGGGCAAGGTATTTT
CDR3aa: CASSSGRARYF

j_gene: TRBJ2-2
v_gene: TRBV27
abundance: .
d_gene: .
CDR3nt: TGTGCCAGCAGTTTCGGGTTGAACACCGGGGAGCTGTTTTTT
CDR3aa: CASSFGLNTGELFF

j_gene: TRBJ1-5
v_gene: TRBV27
abundance: .
d_gene: .
CDR3nt: TGTGCCAGCACCCTGACAGGAAGCAATCAGCCCCAGCATTTT
CDR3aa: CASTLTGSNQPQHF

j_gene: TRBJ2-7
v_gene: TRBV7-7
abundance: few
d_gene: TRBD2
CDR3nt: TGTGCCAGCACGGGGGGAGGGAGGTACGAGCAGTACTTC
CDR3aa: CASTGGGRYEQYF

j_gene: TRBJ2-5
v_gene: TRBV28
abundance: .
d_gene: .
CDR3nt: TGTGCCAGCAGTTACTGGGAGACCCAGTACTTC
CDR3aa: CASSYWETQYF

j_gene: TRBJ2-2
v_gene: TRBV13
abundance: .
d_gene: TRBD2
CDR3nt: TGTGCCAGCAGCGTAGCGGGGCGCGGAGGGGAGCTGTTTTTT
CDR3aa: CASSVAGRGGELFF

j_gene: TRBJ1-2
v_gene: TRBV4-2
abundance: .
d_gene: TRBD1
CDR3nt: TGTGCCAGCAGCCAAGTTGACAGGGGAGGCTATGGCTACACCTTC
CDR3aa: CASSQVDRGGYGYTF

j_gene: TRBJ2-7
v_gene: TRBV6-1
abundance: .
d_gene: TRBD1
CDR3nt: TGTGCCAGCCGACAGGGGGCCTACGAGCAGTACTTC
CDR3aa: CASRQGAYEQYF

j_gene: TRBJ2-6
v_gene: TRBV4-3
abundance: .
d_gene: .
CDR3nt: TGCGCCAGCAGCCCGCACAGGAGCTCTGGGGCCAACGTCCTGACTTTC
CDR3aa: CASSPHRSSGANVLTF